A selection of T cell receptor beta chains follows, all from one sample in a study of cytomegalovirus exposure and HLA in healthy donors. The repertoire was sequenced with immunoSEQ multiplex PCR; TCRdb's copy has only in-frame clones and lacks some. Here the sample spans about 130,000 clones, 65% to 80% being singletons. Sequenced sample: PBMCs. These TCRs come from a woman aged 18-30 years in good health and CMV-seronegative. Each CDR3 is given with its conserved first and last residue. Fields, in order: V gene, clone size, J gene, D gene, CDR3 DNA, CDR3 protein. The D gene is left open where the match is weak. The size field is filled for only some rows; it gives once, few, many or a size class.

>TRBV4-2|.|TRBJ2-5|TRBD2
TGTGCCAGCAGCCAGGTAGCGGGAAACCAAGAGACCCAGTACTTC
CASSQVAGNQETQYF
>TRBV7-8|.|TRBJ1-1|.
TGTGCCAGCAGTCCCATTGGGCCCTACACTGAAGCTTTCTTT
CASSPIGPYTEAFF
>TRBV19|once|TRBJ2-5|TRBD1
TGTGCCAGTAGTACCGCCAAAACAGGGGGCGCACAGACCCAGTACTTC
CASSTAKTGGAQTQYF
>TRBV18|.|TRBJ2-7|TRBD1
TGTGCCAGCTTAGAAGGGGGCGCCTCCTACGAGCAGTACTTC
CASLEGGASYEQYF
>TRBV7-8|once|TRBJ1-1|.
TGTGCCAGCAGTCGGGAGGGGGGCATGAACACTGAAGCTTTCTTT
CASSREGGMNTEAFF
>TRBV19|.|TRBJ1-1|TRBD1
TGTGCCAGCGCCGGGACAGGGAACACTGAAGCTTTCTTT
CASAGTGNTEAFF
>TRBV4-2|.|TRBJ2-5|.
TGTGCCAGCAGCCAAGATGAGGAGCAAGAGACCCAGTACTTC
CASSQDEEQETQYF
>TRBV29-1|.|TRBJ2-5|.
TGCAGCCTGAGGGACGGCGGGATGACCCAGTACTTC
CSLRDGGMTQYF
>TRBV4-1|.|TRBJ2-7|.
TGCGCCAGCAGCCAAGTGCCCGGGATTAATTACTACGAGCAGTACTTC
CASSQVPGINYYEQYF
>TRBV6-1|once|TRBJ1-2|TRBD1
TGTGCCAGCAGTGAGGAGGACAGGCCCTATAGCTATGGCTACACCTTC
CASSEEDRPYSYGYTF
>TRBV5-1|.|TRBJ2-4|TRBD2
TGCGCCAGCAGTTCCGGTAGCGGGAGCATCGACATTCAGTACTTC
CASSSGSGSIDIQYF
>TRBV5-1|.|TRBJ1-1|.
TGCGCCAGCAGCTTGTTTGGGGCCGGTGGCACTGAAGCTTTCTTT
CASSLFGAGGTEAFF
>TRBV10-1|few|TRBJ2-3|.
TGCGCCAGCAGTGGAAGGGAGCAGATTTGGGATACGCAGTATTTT
CASSGREQIWDTQYF
>TRBV11-2|.|TRBJ1-5|TRBD1
TGTGCCAGCAGCTTACCAGGGGGAGCTCAGCATTTT
CASSLPGGAQHF
>TRBV5-4|.|TRBJ2-1|TRBD1
TGTGCCAGCAGCTTGCCGAGACAGGGGGCGAATGAGCAGTTCTTC
CASSLPRQGANEQFF
>TRBV15|.|TRBJ2-6|.
TGTGCCACCAGCAGGCACGGTAGCGCAACCTCTGGGGCCAACGTCCTGACTTTC
CATSRHGSATSGANVLTF
>TRBV5-5|.|TRBJ1-2|.
TGTGCCAGCACCCCCTCCTCTAACTATGGCTACACCTTC
CASTPSSNYGYTF
>TRBV6-1|.|TRBJ1-1|TRBD1
TGTGCCAGCAGGGCCAGGGGGTTCATCTCTGAAGCTTTCTTT
CASRARGFISEAFF
>TRBV9|.|TRBJ2-1|.
TGTGCCAGCAGCGTAGGCGGGTCGCAGTTCTTC
CASSVGGSQFF
>TRBV10-3|.|TRBJ1-2|.
TGTGCCATCAGTGCTCCGGGGGGGTACGGCTACACCTTC
CAISAPGGYGYTF